This T cell receptor (beta chain) was captured in a study of shared clonotypes between healthy human individuals. Points from the study as a whole: Sorted-subset sequencing was shown by rarefaction to be incomplete despite large depth.

In the case of this clone: What it recognizes is unknown.

Produced via immunoSEQ multiplex PCR; TCRdb's table is partial and in-frame only. The sample contains approximately 320,000 clones, approximately 79% of which appear only once. The CDR3 contains 12 residues. The germline V gene has CDR1 SGHDN and CDR2 FVKESK. V was trimmed by 7 bases and J by 9 bases, leaving 13 bases between them. Sequencing was done on a sample of memory CD4+ T cells sorted from blood. The subset is: CD45RA-negative fraction. V usage is TRBV14 and J usage is TRBJ2-1; D possibly corresponds to TRBD2 (5 bases). This TCR came from a man aged 25 to 40 in good health. CDR3 region: CASTKSGAEQFF. CDR3 sequence (DNA): TGTGCCAGCACCAAAAGCGGCGCTGAGCAGTTCTTC.